The sequence of this TCR beta chain was determined in a study of shared clonotypes between healthy human individuals. The CD4+ fraction was divided into a CD45RA+ naive subset and a CD45RA-negative memory subset. The data were produced by immunoSEQ multiplex PCR, yet TCRdb's version contains in-frame clones alone and is incomplete. The sample shows about 1.1 million clones, about four fifths of them seen only once. Sequenced input: memory CD4+ T cells from PBMCs. The subset is: CD45RA-negative fraction. The source is a man younger than 35 in good health. Some clones in this sample may be carry-over from other donors' samples.

CDR3 coding DNA: TGTGCCAGCAACTCGCAAGTGCGGGGCTATGGCTACACCTTC. It specifies CASNSQVRGYGYTF. The chain couples TRBV28 to TRBJ1-2; D not certain. The germline V gene encodes CDR1 MDHEN and CDR2 SYDVKM. The V gene lost 7 bases and the J gene lost 4 bases, with 16 bases spanning the gap. The CDR3 extends over 14 amino acids.